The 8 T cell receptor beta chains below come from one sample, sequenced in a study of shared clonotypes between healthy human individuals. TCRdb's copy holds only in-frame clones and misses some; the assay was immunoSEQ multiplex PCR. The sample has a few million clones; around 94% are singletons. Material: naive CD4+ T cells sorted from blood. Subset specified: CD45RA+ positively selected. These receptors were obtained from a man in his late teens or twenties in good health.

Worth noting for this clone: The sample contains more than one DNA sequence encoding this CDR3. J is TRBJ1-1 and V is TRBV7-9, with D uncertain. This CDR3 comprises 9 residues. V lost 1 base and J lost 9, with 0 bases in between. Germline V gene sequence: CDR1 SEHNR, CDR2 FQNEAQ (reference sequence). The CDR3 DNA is TGTGCCAGCAGCTTAGAAGCTTTCTTT. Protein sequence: CASSLEAFF.

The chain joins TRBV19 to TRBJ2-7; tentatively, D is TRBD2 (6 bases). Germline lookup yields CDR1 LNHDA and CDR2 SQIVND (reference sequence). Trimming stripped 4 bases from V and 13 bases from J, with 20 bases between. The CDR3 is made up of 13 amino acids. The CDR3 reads CASSKNPGLHTYF. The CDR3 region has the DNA TGTGCCAGTAGTAAAAATCCGGGACTCCACACTTACTTC.

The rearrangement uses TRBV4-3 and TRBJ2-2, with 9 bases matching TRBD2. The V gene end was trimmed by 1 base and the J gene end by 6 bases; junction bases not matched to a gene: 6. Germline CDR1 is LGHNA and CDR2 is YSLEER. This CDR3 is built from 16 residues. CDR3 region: CASSQAGTSFSGELFF. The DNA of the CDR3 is TGCGCCAGCAGCCAAGCTGGGACTAGCTTTTCCGGGGAGCTGTTTTTT.

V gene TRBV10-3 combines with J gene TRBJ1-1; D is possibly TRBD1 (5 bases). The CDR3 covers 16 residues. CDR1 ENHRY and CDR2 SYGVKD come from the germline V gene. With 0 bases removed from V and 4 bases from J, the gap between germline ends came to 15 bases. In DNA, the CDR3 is TGTGCCATCAGTGAGTCCTCACCCGGGACGGGCACTGAAGCTTTCTTT. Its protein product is CAISESSPGTGTEAFF.

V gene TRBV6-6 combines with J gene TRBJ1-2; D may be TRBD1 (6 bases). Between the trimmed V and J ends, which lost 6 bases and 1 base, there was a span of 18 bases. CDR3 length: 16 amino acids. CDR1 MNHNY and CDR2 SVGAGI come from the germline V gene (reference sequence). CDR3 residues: CASSLRGPGDNYGYTF. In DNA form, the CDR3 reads TGTGCCAGCAGCCTACGGGGGCCGGGGGATAACTATGGCTACACCTTC.

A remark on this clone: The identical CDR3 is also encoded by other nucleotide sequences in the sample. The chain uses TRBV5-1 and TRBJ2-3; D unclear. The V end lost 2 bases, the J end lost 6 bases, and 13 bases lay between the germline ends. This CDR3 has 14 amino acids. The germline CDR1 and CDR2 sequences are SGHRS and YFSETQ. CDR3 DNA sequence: TGCGCCAGCAGCTTAAGTAGTTTTACCGATACGCAGTATTTT. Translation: CASSLSSFTDTQYF.

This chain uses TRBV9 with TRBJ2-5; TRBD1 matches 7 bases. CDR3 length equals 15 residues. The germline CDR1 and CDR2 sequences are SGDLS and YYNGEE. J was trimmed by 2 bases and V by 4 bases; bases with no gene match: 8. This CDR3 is CASSLQGQPQETQYF. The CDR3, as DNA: TGTGCCAGCAGCTTACAGGGGCAGCCTCAAGAGACCCAGTACTTC.

The CDR3 is CASSLDLGAREKLFF. DNA for the CDR3: TGTGCCAGCAGCTTAGATCTTGGGGCTCGGGAAAAACTGTTTTTT. J is TRBJ1-4 and V is TRBV7-2; D might be TRBD1 (5 bases). In germline, CDR1 is SGHTA, CDR2 FQGNSA. The CDR3 sequence is 15 residues long. V lost 1 base and J 8 bases, leaving 14 bases between the germline ends.